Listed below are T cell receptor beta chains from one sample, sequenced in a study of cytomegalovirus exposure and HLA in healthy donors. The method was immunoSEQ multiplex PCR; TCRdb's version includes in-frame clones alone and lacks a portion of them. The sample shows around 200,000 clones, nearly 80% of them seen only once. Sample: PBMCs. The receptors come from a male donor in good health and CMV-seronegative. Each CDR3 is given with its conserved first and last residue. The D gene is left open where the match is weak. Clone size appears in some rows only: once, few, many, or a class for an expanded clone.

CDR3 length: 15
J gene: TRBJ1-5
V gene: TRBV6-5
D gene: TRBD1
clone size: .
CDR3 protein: CASREGQGVNQPQHF
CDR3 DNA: TGTGCCAGCAGAGAGGGACAGGGAGTCAATCAGCCCCAGCATTTT

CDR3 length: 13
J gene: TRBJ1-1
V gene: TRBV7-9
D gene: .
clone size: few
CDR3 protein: CASSLDRNTEAFF
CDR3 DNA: TGTGCCAGCAGCCTTGACAGAAACACTGAAGCTTTCTTT

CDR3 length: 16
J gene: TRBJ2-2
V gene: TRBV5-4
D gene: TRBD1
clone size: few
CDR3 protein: CASSSRQGAGTGELFF
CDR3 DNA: TGTGCCAGCAGCTCCCGACAGGGGGCAGGCACCGGGGAGCTGTTTTTT

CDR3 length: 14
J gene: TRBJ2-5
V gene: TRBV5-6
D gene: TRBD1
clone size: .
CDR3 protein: CASSLGTGRETQYF
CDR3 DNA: TGTGCCAGCAGCTTGGGGACAGGGCGAGAGACCCAGTACTTC

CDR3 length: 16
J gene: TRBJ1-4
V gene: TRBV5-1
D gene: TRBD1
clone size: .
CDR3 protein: CASSLDRVGFNGKLFF
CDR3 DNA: TGCGCCAGCAGCCTAGACAGGGTGGGGTTTAACGGAAAACTGTTTTTT

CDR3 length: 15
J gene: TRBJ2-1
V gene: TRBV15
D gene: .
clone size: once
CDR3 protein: CATSQTRGSYNEQLF
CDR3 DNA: TGTGCCACCAGCCAGACCCGAGGGTCCTACAATGAGCAGCTCTTC

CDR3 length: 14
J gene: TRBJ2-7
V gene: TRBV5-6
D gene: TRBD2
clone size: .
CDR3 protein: CASSDTGTSYEQYF
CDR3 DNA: TGTGCCAGCAGCGATACCGGGACTAGCTACGAGCAGTACTTC

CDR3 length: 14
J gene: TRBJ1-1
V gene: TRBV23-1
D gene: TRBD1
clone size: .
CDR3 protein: CASSQVRRGLGAFF
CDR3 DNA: TGCGCCAGCAGTCAAGTTCGCAGGGGGTTGGGGGCTTTCTTT

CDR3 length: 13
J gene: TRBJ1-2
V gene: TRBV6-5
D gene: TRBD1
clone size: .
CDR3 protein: CASSLGQNYGYTF
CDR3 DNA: TGTGCCAGCAGTTTGGGACAGAACTATGGCTACACCTTC

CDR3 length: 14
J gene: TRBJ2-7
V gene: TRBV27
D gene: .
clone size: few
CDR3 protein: CASSFKDSSYEQYF
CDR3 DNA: TGTGCCAGCAGTTTTAAGGACAGCTCCTACGAGCAGTACTTC

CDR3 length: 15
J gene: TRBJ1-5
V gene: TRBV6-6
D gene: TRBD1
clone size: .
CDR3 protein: CASSYSAGGTQPQHF
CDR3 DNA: TGTGCCAGCAGTTACTCGGCAGGGGGCACTCAGCCCCAGCATTTT

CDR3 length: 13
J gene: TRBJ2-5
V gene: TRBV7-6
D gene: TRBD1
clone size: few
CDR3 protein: CASSSRTGQTQYF
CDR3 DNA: TGTGCCAGCAGCTCCCGGACAGGACAGACCCAGTACTTC

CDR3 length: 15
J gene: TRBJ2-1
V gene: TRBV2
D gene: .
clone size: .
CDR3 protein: CASTVGRGSYNEQFF
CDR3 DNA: TGTGCCAGCACCGTTGGCCGGGGCTCCTACAATGAGCAGTTCTTC

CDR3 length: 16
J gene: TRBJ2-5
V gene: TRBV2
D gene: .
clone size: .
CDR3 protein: CASSDMGRRFQETQYF
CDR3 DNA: TGTGCCAGCAGTGATATGGGGCGCAGGTTCCAAGAGACCCAGTACTTC

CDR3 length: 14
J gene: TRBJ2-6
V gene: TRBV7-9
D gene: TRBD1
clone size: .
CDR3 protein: CASRTGEGANVLTF
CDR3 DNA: TGTGCCAGCAGAACAGGGGAAGGGGCCAACGTCCTGACTTTC

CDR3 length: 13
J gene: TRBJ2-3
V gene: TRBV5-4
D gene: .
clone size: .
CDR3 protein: CASSLDGQYTQYF
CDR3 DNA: TGTGCCAGCAGCTTGGACGGACAGTATACGCAGTATTTT

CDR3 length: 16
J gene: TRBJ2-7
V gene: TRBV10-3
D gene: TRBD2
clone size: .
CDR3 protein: CAISEQTSGRGYEQYF
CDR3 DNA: TGTGCCATCAGTGAGCAGACTAGCGGGAGGGGATACGAGCAGTACTTC

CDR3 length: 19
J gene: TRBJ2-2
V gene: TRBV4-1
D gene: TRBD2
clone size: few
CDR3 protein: CASSQRGGRDFANTGELFF
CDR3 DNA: TGCGCCAGCAGCCAGAGAGGCGGGAGGGATTTCGCGAACACCGGGGAGCTGTTTTTT

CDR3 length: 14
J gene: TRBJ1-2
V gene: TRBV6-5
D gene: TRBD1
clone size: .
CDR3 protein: CASSRTGRGYGYTF
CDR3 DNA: TGTGCCAGCAGCCGGACAGGGCGGGGGTATGGCTACACCTTC